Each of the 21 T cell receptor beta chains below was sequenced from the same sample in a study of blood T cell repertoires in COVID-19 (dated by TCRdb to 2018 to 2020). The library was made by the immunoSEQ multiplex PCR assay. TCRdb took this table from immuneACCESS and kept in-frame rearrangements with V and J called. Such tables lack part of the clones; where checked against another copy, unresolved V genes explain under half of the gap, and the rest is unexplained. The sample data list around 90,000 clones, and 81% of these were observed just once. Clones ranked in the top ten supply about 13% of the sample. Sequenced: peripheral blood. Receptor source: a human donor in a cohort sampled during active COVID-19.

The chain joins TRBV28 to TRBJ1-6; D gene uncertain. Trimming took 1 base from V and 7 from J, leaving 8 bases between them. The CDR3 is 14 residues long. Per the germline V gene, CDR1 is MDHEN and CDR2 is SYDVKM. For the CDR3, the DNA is TGTGCCAGCAGTTTATATCTTCCGAATTCACCCCTCCACTTT. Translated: CASSLYLPNSPLHF.

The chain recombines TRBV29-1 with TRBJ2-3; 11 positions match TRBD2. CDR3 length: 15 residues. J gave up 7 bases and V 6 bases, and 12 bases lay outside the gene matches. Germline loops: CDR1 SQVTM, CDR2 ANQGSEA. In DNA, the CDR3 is TGCAGCGTGGGGACTCTAGCGGGGGGACGGTATACGCAGTATTTT. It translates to CSVGTLAGGRYTQYF.

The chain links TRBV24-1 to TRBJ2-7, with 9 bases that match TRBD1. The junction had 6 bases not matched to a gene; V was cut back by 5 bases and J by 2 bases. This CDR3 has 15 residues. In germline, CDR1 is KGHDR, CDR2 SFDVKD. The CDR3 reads CATSVGQGFAYEQYF. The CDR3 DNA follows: TGTGCCACCAGTGTAGGACAGGGGTTCGCCTACGAGCAGTACTTC.

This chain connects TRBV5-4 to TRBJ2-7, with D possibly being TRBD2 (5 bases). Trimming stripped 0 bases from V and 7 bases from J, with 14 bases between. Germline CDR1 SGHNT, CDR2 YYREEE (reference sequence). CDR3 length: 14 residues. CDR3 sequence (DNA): TGTGCCAGCAGCTTGGGAGGGCCTTTGTGGGAGCAGTACTTC. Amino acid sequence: CASSLGGPLWEQYF.

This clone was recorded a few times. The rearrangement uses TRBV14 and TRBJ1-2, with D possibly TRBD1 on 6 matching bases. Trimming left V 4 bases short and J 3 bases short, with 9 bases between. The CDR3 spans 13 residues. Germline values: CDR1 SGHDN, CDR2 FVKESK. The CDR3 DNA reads TGTGCCAGCAGCCTTCAGGGGTACTATGGCTACACCTTC. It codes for CASSLQGYYGYTF.

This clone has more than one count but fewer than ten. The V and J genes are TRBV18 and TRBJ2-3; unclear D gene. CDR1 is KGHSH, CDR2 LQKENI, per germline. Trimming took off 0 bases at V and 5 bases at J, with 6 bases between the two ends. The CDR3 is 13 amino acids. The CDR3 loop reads CASSPPPRDTQYF. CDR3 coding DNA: TGTGCCAGCTCACCACCCCCCAGAGATACGCAGTATTTT.

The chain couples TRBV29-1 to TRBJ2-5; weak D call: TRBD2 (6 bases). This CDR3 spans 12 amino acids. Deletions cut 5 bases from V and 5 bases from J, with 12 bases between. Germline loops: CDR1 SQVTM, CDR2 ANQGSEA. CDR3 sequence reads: CSVSQAGETQYF. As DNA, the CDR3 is TGCAGCGTTTCCCAGGCGGGGGAGACCCAGTACTTC.

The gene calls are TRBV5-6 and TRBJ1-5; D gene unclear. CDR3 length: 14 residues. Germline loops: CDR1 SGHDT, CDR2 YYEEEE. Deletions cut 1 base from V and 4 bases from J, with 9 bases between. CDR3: CASSLSWQNQPQHF. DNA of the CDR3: TGTGCCAGCAGCTTGAGTTGGCAGAATCAGCCCCAGCATTTT.

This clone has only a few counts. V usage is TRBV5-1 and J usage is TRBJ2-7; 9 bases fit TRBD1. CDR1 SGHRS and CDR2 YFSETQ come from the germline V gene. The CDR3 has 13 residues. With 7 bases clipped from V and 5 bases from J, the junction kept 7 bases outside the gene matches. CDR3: CASSADRGDEQYF. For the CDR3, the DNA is TGCGCCAGCTCCGCGGACAGGGGCGACGAGCAGTACTTC.

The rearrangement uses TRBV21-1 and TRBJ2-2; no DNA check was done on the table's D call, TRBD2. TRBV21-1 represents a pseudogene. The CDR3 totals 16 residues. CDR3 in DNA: TGTGCCAGCAGCAAAGAGGGCGGAGGTCACACCGGGGAGCTGTTTTTT. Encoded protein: CASSKEGGGHTGELFF.

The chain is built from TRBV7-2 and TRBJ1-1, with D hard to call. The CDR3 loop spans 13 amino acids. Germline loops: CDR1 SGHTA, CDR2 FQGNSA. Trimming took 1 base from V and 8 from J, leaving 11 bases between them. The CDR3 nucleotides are TGTGCCAGCAGCTTAGTGGGCCAACGAGAAGCTTTCTTT. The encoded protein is CASSLVGQREAFF.

CDR3 in DNA: TGTGCCAGCAGCCCGACAAACAGGGGAGGCTACGAGCAGTACTTC. It yields the protein CASSPTNRGGYEQYF. V is TRBV12-1 and J is TRBJ2-7; the D call TRBD1 from the table was never checked on the DNA. TRBV12-1 is an annotated pseudogene. This CDR3 spans 15 amino acids.

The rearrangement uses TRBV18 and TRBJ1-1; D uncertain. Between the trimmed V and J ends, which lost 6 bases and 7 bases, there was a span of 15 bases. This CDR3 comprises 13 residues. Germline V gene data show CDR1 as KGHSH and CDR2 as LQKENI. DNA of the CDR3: TGTGCCAGCTCCCTCGGAAGGAGAGATGAAGCTTTCTTT. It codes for CASSLGRRDEAFF.

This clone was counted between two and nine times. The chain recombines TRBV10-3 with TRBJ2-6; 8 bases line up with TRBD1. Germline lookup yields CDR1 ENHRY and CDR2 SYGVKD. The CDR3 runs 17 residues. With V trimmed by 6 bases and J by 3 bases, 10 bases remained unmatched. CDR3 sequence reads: CAIRGDRDRSGANVLTF. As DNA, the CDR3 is TGTGCCATCAGGGGCGACAGGGACAGGAGTGGGGCCAACGTCCTGACTTTC.

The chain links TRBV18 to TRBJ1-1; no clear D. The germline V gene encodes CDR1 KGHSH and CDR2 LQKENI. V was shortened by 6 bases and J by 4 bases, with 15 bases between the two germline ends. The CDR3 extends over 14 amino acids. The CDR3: CASSPPAGSTEAFF. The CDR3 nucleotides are TGTGCCAGCTCCCCCCCCGCGGGTTCCACTGAAGCTTTCTTT.

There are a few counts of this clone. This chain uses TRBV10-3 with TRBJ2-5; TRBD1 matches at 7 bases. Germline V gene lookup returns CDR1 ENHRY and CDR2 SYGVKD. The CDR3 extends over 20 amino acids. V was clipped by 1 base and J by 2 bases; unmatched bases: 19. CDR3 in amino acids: CAISELRLPRDRFLQETQYF. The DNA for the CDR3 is TGTGCCATCAGTGAGTTAAGGCTTCCCCGGGACAGATTCTTACAAGAGACCCAGTACTTC.

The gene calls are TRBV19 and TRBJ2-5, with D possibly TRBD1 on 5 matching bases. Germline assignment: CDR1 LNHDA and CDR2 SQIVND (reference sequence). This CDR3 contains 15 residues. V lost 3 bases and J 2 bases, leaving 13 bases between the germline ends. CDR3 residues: CASSIRVGPQETQYF. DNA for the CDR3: TGTGCCAGTAGTATCAGGGTTGGGCCACAAGAGACCCAGTACTTC.

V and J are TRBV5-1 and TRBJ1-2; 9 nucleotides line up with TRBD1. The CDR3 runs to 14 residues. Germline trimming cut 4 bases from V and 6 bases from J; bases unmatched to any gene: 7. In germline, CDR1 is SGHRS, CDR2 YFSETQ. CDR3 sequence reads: CASSETGGRDGYTF. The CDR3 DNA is TGCGCCAGCAGCGAGACAGGGGGTCGAGATGGCTACACCTTC.

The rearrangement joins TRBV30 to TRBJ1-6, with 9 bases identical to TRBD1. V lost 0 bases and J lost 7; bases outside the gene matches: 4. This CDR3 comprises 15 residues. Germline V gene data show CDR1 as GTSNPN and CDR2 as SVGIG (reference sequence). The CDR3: CAWSVGGQGNSPLHF. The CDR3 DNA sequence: TGTGCCTGGAGTGTCGGGGGACAGGGAAATTCACCCCTCCACTTT.

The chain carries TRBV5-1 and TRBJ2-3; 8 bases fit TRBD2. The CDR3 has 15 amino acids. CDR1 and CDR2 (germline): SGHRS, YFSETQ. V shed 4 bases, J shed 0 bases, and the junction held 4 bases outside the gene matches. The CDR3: CASSPLAGSTDTQYF. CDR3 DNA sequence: TGCGCCAGCAGCCCCCTAGCGGGCAGCACAGATACGCAGTATTTT.

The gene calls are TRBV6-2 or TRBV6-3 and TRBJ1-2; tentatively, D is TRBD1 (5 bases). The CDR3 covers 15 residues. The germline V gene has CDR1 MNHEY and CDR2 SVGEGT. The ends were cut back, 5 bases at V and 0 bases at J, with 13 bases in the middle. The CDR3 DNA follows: TGTGCCAGCAGTCAAATAGACAGTACTAACTATGGCTACACCTTC. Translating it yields CASSQIDSTNYGYTF.